The sequence of this T cell receptor (beta chain) was determined in a study of blood T cell repertoires in COVID-19. TCRdb's copy holds only in-frame clones and misses some; the assay was immunoSEQ multiplex PCR. The table records about 83,000 clones, 87% of them present only once. The CDR3 spans 16 residues. Germline values: CDR1 MNHEY, CDR2 SMNVEV (reference sequence). V gave up 3 bases and J gave up 7 bases, with 20 bases separating them. The receptor was derived from a woman aged 50 to 60 with active or convalescent COVID-19. Sequenced sample: peripheral blood. This sequence joins TRBV27 and TRBJ2-3, with a weak D call TRBD2 (6 bases). The CDR3 spells CASSFSSGATAHTQYF. The DNA of the CDR3 is TGTGCCAGCAGTTTCTCCTCGGGAGCTACTGCTCATACGCAGTATTTT.